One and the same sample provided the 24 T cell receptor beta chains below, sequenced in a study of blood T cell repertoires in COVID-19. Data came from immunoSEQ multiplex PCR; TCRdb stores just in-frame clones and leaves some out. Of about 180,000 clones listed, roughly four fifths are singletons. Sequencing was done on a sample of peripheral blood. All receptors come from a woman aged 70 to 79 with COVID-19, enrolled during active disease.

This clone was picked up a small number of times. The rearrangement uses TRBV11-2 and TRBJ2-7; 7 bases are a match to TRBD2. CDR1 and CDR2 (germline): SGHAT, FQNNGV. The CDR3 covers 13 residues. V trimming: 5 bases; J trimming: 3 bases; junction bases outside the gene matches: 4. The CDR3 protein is CASSTGGNYEQYF. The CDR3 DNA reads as TGTGCCAGCAGCACGGGAGGCAACTACGAGCAGTACTTC.

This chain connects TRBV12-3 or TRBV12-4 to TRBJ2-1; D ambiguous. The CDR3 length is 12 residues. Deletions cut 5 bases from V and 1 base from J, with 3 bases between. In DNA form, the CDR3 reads TGTGCCAGCAGTCGGTCCTACAATGAGCAGTTCTTC. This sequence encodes CASSRSYNEQFF.

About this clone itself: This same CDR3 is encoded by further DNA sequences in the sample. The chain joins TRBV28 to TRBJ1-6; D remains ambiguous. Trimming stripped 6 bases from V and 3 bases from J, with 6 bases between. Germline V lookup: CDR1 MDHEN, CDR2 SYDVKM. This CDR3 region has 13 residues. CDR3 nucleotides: TGTGCCAGCAGCCCCGTCTATAATTCACCCCTCCACTTT. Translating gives CASSPVYNSPLHF.

In DNA, the CDR3 is TGCGCCAGCAGGACCACCCCCCAGGGTCCTAGGATAGGCTACACCTTC. The encoded protein is CASRTTPQGPRIGYTF. The rearrangement joins TRBV5-1 to TRBJ1-2; possible D gene TRBD1, 5 bases. CDR1 and CDR2 from the germline V gene are SGHRS and YFSETQ. The CDR3 runs 16 residues. Trimming stripped 5 bases from V and 8 bases from J, with 25 bases between.

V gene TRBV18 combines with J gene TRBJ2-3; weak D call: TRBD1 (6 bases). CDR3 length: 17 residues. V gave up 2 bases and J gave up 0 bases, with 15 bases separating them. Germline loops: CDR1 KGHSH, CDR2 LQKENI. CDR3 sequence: CASSPVDRFSSTDTQYF. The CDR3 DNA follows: TGTGCCAGCTCACCAGTTGACAGGTTCTCTAGCACAGATACGCAGTATTTT.

The CDR3, as DNA: TGTGCCAGCTCACCAGAGAAACGTTCACCCCTCCACTTT. Protein product: CASSPEKRSPLHF. This chain uses TRBV18 with TRBJ1-6; no firm D call. V gave up 2 bases and J gave up 9 bases, with 8 bases separating them. Per germline, CDR1 KGHSH and CDR2 LQKENI. The CDR3 covers 13 residues.

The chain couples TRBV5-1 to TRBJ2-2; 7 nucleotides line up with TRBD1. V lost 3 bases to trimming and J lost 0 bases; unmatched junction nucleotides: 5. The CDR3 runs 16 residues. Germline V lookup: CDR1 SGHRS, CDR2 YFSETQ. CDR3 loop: CASSSTGTANTGELFF. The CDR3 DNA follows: TGCGCCAGCAGCTCCACGGGGACAGCGAACACCGGGGAGCTGTTTTTT.

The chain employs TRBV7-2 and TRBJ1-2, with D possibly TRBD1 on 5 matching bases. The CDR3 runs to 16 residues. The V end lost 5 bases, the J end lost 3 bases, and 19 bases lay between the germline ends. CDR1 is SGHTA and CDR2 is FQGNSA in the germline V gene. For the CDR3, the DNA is TGTGCCAGCAGCCCTGACAGACCGACCCCGTACTATGGCTACACCTTC. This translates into CASSPDRPTPYYGYTF.

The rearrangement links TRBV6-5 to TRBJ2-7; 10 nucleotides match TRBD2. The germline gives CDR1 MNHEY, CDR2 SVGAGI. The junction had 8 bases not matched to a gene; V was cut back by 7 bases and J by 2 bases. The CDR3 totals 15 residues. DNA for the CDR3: TGTGCCAGCATCCTTGGGACTAGCGACACCTACGAGCAGTACTTC. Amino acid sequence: CASILGTSDTYEQYF.

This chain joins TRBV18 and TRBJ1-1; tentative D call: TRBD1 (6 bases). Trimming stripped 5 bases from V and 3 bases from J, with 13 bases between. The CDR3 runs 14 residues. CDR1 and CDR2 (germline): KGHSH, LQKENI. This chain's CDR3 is CASSVQGSDTEAFF. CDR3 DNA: TGTGCCAGCTCAGTACAGGGTTCTGACACTGAAGCTTTCTTT.

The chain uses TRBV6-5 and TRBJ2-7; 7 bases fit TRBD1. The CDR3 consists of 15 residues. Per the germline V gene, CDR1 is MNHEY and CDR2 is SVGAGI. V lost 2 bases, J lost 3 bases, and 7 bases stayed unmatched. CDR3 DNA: TGTGCCAGCAGTTACCGAGCCGACAGGGTCTACGAGCAGTACTTC. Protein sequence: CASSYRADRVYEQYF.

The CDR3 protein is CSARVGDTQYF. The CDR3 region has the DNA TGCAGTGCCCGGGTTGGAGATACGCAGTATTTT. The chain uses TRBV20-1 and TRBJ2-3; D is uncertain. With 6 bases removed from V and 5 bases from J, the gap between germline ends came to 9 bases. This CDR3 is 11 amino acids long. Germline-derived CDR1 and CDR2 are DFQATT and SNEGSKA (reference sequence).

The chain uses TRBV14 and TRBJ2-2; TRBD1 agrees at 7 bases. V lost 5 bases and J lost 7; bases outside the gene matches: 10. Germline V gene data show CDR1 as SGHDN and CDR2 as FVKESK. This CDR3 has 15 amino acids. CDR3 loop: CASSLTGVEDGELFF. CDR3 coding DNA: TGTGCCAGCAGCTTAACAGGGGTGGAAGACGGGGAGCTGTTTTTT.

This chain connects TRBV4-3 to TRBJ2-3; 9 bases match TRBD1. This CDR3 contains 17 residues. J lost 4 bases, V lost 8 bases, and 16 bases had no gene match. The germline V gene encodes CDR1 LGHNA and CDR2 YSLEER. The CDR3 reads CASQKSAGTGISDTQYF. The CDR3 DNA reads TGCGCCAGCCAGAAATCAGCCGGGACAGGGATTTCAGATACGCAGTATTTT.

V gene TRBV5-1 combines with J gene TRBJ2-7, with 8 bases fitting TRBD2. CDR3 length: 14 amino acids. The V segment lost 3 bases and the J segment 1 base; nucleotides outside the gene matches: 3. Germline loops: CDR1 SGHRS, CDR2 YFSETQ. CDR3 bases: TGCGCCAGCAGCTCTCTAGCGGGTTCCTACGAGCAGTACTTC. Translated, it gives CASSSLAGSYEQYF.

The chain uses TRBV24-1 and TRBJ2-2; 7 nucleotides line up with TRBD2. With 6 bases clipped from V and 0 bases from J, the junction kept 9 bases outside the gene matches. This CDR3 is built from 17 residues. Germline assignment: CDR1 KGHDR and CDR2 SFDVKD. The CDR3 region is CATSPISSGPNTGELFF. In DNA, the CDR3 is TGTGCCACCAGTCCCATCTCTAGCGGCCCGAACACCGGGGAGCTGTTTTTT.

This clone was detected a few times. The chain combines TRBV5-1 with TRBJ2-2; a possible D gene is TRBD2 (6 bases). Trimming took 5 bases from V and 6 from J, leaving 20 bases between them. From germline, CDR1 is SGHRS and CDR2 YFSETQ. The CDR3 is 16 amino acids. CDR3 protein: CASSRREIGGSGELFF. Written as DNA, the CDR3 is TGCGCCAGCAGTCGGAGGGAGATCGGCGGGTCCGGGGAGCTGTTTTTT.

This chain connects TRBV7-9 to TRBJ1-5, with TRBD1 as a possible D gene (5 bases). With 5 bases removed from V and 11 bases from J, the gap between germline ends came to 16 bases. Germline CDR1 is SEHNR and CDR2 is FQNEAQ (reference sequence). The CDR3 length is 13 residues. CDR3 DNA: TGTGCCAGCAGCGCCGGTGAGGTAGGGGCCCAGCATTTT. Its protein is CASSAGEVGAQHF.

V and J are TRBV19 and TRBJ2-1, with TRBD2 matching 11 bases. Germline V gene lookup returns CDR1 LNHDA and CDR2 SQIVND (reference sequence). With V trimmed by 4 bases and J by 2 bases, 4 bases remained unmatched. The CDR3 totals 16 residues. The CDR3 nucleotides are TGTGCCAGTAGTACGGCTAGCGGGAGGACCTACAATGAGCAGTTCTTC. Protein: CASSTASGRTYNEQFF.

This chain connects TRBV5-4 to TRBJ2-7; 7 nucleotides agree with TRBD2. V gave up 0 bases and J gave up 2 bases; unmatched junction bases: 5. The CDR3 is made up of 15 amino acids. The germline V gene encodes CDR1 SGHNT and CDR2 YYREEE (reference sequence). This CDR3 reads CASSLEPGLAYEQYF. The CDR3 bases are TGTGCCAGCAGCTTGGAACCTGGACTAGCCTACGAGCAGTACTTC.

The CDR3 spells CASSLTGHYGYTF. CDR3 sequence (DNA): TGTGCCAGCAGTCTGACAGGGCACTATGGCTACACCTTC. This rearrangement joins TRBV28 to TRBJ1-2; TRBD1 matches at 7 bases. V shed 5 bases, J shed 3 bases, and the junction held 3 bases outside the gene matches. Germline V gene lookup returns CDR1 MDHEN and CDR2 SYDVKM. The CDR3 contains 13 residues.

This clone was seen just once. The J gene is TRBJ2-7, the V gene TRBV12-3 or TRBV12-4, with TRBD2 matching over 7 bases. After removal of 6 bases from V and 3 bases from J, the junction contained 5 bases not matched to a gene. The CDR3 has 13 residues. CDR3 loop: CASSTWGGYEQYF. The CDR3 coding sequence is TGTGCCAGCAGCACCTGGGGGGGCTACGAGCAGTACTTC.

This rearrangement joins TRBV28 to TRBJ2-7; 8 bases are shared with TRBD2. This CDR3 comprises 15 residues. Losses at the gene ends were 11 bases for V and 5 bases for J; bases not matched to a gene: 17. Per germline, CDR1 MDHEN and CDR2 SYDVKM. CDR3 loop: CACTGGGQPRNEQYF. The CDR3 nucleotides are TGTGCCTGCACGGGAGGGGGGCAACCCCGGAACGAGCAGTACTTC.

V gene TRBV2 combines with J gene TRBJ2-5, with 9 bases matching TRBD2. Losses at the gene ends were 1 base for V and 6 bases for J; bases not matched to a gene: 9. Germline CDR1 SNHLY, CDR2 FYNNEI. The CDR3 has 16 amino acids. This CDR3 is CASSEEAGGVGQTQYF. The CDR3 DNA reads TGTGCCAGCAGTGAAGAAGCGGGAGGCGTTGGTCAGACCCAGTACTTC.